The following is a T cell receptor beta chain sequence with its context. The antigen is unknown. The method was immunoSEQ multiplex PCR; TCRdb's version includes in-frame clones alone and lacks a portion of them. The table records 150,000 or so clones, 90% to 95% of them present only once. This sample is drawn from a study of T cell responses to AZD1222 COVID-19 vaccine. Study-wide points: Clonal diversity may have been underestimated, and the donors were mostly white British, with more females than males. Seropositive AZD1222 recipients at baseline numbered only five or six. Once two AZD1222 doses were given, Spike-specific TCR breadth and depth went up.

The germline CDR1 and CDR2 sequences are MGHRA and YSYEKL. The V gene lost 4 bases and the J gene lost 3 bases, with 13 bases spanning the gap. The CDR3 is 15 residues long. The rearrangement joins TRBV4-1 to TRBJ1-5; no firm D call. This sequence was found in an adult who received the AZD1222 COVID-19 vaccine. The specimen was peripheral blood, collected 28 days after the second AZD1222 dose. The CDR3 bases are TGCGCCAGCAGCCCCCTGTGGGGTAACAATCAGCCCCAGCATTTT. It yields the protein CASSPLWGNNQPQHF.